This T cell receptor (beta chain) was sequenced during a study of regulatory T cells in long-lasting Graves disease. Library construction for TCR beta used iRepertoire HTBI primers and Arm-PCR of CDR3 regions. MiXCR, run by TCRdb on the multiplex PCR reads, gives a single entry per CDR3 protein. The sample records roughly 510,000 distinct CDR3 sequences, 15% to 20% being singletons. Stated time point: newly diagnosed GD, antithyroid drugs for less than 3 months. Following extraction of RNA from PBMCs, that RNA was used to make the TCR library. The same data also went into a second study, on T cells in Graves' hyperthyroidism and ophthalmopathy.

Sample: peripheral blood mononuclear cells (PBMCs), taken at new diagnosis, from a patient treated with antithyroid drugs. The sequence came from a man aged 18 to 30 with Graves disease.

The CDR3 DNA sequence: TGTGCCAGCAGCGCCCCGGACAGGGGGGGAGGCGAAAAACTGTTTTTT. Translating gives CASSAPDRGGGEKLFF. This sequence joins TRBV5-4 and TRBJ1-4; the match to TRBD1 covers 10 bases. Germline loops: CDR1 SGHNT, CDR2 YYREEE (reference sequence). This CDR3 has 16 residues. J lost 8 bases, V lost 4 bases, and 11 bases had no gene match.